One sample yielded the 32 T cell receptor beta chains listed below, sequenced in a study of T cell clones after liver transplantation. Repertoires were generated with immunoSEQ multiplex PCR, while TCRdb's copy carries only in-frame clones and drops some. Counted here are about 74,000 clones, 80% occurring once; the ten biggest clones make up over 0.45%. Sequencing used CD4+ T cells from blood, obtained before liver transplant. These receptors all come from a human donor who received a liver transplant.

The V gene is TRBV19, the J gene TRBJ2-3; tentative D call: TRBD2 (6 bases). Germline CDR1 is LNHDA and CDR2 is SQIVND (reference sequence). The CDR3 has 15 residues. V lost 3 bases to trimming and J lost 0 bases, with 10 bases between them. The CDR3 reads CASSIGGVSTDTQYF. Written as DNA, the CDR3 is TGTGCCAGTAGTATTGGCGGGGTTAGCACAGATACGCAGTATTTT. The whole variable domain, remainder taken from reference TRBV19 and TRBJ2-3, is DGGITQSPKYLFRKEGQNVTLSCEQNLNHDAMYWYRQDPGQGLRLIYYSQIVNDFQKGDIAEGYSVSREKKESFPLTVTSAQKNPTAFYLCASSIGGVSTDTQYFGPGTRLTVL.

V is TRBV5-1 and J is TRBJ1-2, with D possibly matching TRBD1 (6 bases). The CDR3 runs to 12 residues. CDR1 is SGHRS, CDR2 YFSETQ, per germline. V lost 4 bases to trimming and J lost 6 bases, with 10 bases between them. The CDR3 loop reads CASSDRTDGYTF. As DNA, the CDR3 is TGCGCCAGCAGCGATCGGACAGATGGCTACACCTTC. Looking up the rest from reference TRBV5-1 and TRBJ1-2 gives the full variable domain: KAGVTQTPRYLIKTRGQQVTLSCSPISGHRSVSWYQQTPGQGLQFLFEYFSETQRNKGNFPGRFSGRQFSNSRSEMNVSTLELGDSALYLCASSDRTDGYTFGSGTRLTVV.

This clone was observed a single time. V is TRBV7-2 and J is TRBJ2-1; 9 bases are a match to TRBD2. Unmatched junction bases numbered 7, after V lost 6 bases and J lost 4 bases. The CDR3 consists of 15 residues. CDR1 is SGHTA, CDR2 FQGNSA, per germline. CDR3 sequence (DNA): TGTGCCAGCAGACCAGCGGGAGGACCATACAATGAGCAGTTCTTC. It is translated as CASRPAGGPYNEQFF.

This chain links TRBV5-1 with TRBJ2-2, with D maybe TRBD1 (6 bases). Between the trimmed V and J ends, which lost 1 base and 6 bases, there was a span of 7 bases. The CDR3 totals 13 residues. Per germline, CDR1 SGHRS and CDR2 YFSETQ. CDR3 coding DNA: TGCGCCAGCAGCTTGCAGGGGTCCGGGGAGCTGTTTTTT. Encoded protein: CASSLQGSGELFF.

The chain is built from TRBV5-1 and TRBJ2-7; 8 nucleotides line up with TRBD2. The CDR3 extends over 14 amino acids. Germline V gene data show CDR1 as SGHRS and CDR2 as YFSETQ. The V and J ends lost 4 bases and 4 bases, in that order; junction bases with no gene match: 7. CDR3 in amino acids: CASSPGTRRYEQYF. CDR3 bases: TGCGCCAGCAGCCCCGGGACTAGGAGATACGAGCAGTACTTC.

The J gene is TRBJ2-7, the V gene TRBV7-2; D unclear. Germline assignment: CDR1 SGHTA and CDR2 FQGNSA. The CDR3 is 14 amino acids. The ends were cut back, 1 base at V and 0 bases at J, with 7 bases in the middle. This CDR3 reads CASSLVRYSYEQYF. The CDR3 nucleotides are TGTGCCAGCAGCTTAGTTAGGTACTCCTACGAGCAGTACTTC. Supplemented by reference TRBV7-2 and TRBJ2-7, the full variable domain reads GAGVSQSPSNKVTEKGKDVELRCDPISGHTALYWYRQSLGQGLEFLIYFQGNSAPDKSGLPSDRFSAERTGGSVSTLTIQRTQQEDSAVYLCASSLVRYSYEQYFGPGTRLTVT.

The V call is TRBV28, the J call TRBJ2-1; the match to TRBD1 covers 8 bases. The V segment lost 6 bases and the J segment 4 bases; nucleotides outside the gene matches: 8. Germline CDR1 reads MDHEN; CDR2 reads SYDVKM. CDR3 size: 15 residues. The CDR3 DNA reads TGTGCCAGCAGCCCCCGGACAGGGTTATACAATGAGCAGTTCTTC. Translation gives CASSPRTGLYNEQFF. The full variable domain, rest sourced from reference TRBV28 and TRBJ2-1, is DVKVTQSSRYLVKRTGEKVFLECVQDMDHENMFWYRQDPGLGLRLIYFSYDVKMKEKGDIPEGYSVSREKKERFSLILESASTNQTSMYLCASSPRTGLYNEQFFGPGTRLTVL.

This chain connects TRBV19 to TRBJ1-2, with D maybe TRBD1 (6 bases). The germline V and J ends were trimmed by 3 bases and 4 bases, with 9 bases remaining between them. CDR3 length equals 13 residues. Germline V gene lookup returns CDR1 LNHDA and CDR2 SQIVND (reference sequence). The CDR3 coding sequence is TGTGCCAGTAGTATTGGGGGCAGCTATGGCTACACCTTC. Its protein product is CASSIGGSYGYTF. Based on the CDR3 plus reference TRBV19 and TRBJ1-2, the full variable domain is DGGITQSPKYLFRKEGQNVTLSCEQNLNHDAMYWYRQDPGQGLRLIYYSQIVNDFQKGDIAEGYSVSREKKESFPLTVTSAQKNPTAFYLCASSIGGSYGYTFGSGTRLTVV.

The rearrangement links TRBV29-1 to TRBJ2-2; D might be TRBD1 (6 bases). Trimming stripped 7 bases from V and 2 bases from J, with 14 bases between. CDR1 and CDR2 (germline): SQVTM, ANQGSEA. The CDR3 covers 14 residues. DNA of the CDR3: TGCAGCGGAGGACAGAGGCAAAACACCGGGGAGCTGTTTTTT. Its translation is CSGGQRQNTGELFF.

The table lists this clone with a count of one. The CDR3 DNA reads TGTGCCAGCAGTTCCGGACAGGGATGGGATGGCTACACCTTC. It yields the protein CASSSGQGWDGYTF. This chain links TRBV6-5 with TRBJ1-2; TRBD1 aligns across 8 bases. The CDR3 consists of 14 residues. V trimming: 4 bases; J trimming: 6 bases; junction bases outside the gene matches: 7. The germline gives CDR1 MNHEY, CDR2 SVGAGI.

The rearrangement links TRBV9 to TRBJ2-1; 7 bases fit TRBD2. There are 16 residues in the CDR3. V gave up 3 bases and J gave up 3 bases; unmatched junction bases: 9. CDR1 SGDLS and CDR2 YYNGEE come from the germline V gene. CDR3 nucleotides: TGTGCCAGCAGCGGAGGTCTAGGCGGGAGCTACAATGAGCAGTTCTTC. Translated: CASSGGLGGSYNEQFF.

The chain combines TRBV25-1 with TRBJ2-7; 9 bases fit TRBD1. V lost 5 bases to trimming and J lost 5 bases; unmatched junction nucleotides: 10. Germline assignment: CDR1 MGHDK and CDR2 SYGVNS. This CDR3 is built from 15 residues. This CDR3 reads CASSFADRGFDEQYF. Written as DNA, the CDR3 is TGTGCCAGCAGTTTCGCGGACAGGGGATTCGACGAGCAGTACTTC.

This clone was counted only a few times. The gene calls are TRBV6-5 and TRBJ1-3; D is unclear. Germline loops: CDR1 MNHEY, CDR2 SVGAGI. Trimming cost V 6 bases and J 1 base, with 4 bases left between them. The CDR3 covers 12 residues. CDR3 sequence (DNA): TGTGCCAGCAGGGCATCTGGAAACACCATATATTTT. It specifies CASRASGNTIYF.

The chain links TRBV5-1 to TRBJ2-3; tentatively, D is TRBD2 (6 bases). CDR1 is SGHRS, CDR2 YFSETQ, per germline. Trimming pared 0 bases from V and 4 bases from J, leaving 12 bases between. The CDR3 consists of 15 residues. This CDR3 reads CASSLVGSGADTQYF. CDR3 sequence (DNA): TGCGCCAGCAGCTTGGTCGGGAGTGGGGCAGATACGCAGTATTTT.

The J gene is TRBJ1-1, the V gene TRBV15; D remains unclear. Trimming removed 1 base from V and 1 base from J, with 13 bases in between. This CDR3 contains 16 residues. Germline V gene sequence: CDR1 LNHNV, CDR2 YYDKDF (reference sequence). The CDR3 region is CATSRGEVRRNTEAFF. For the CDR3, the DNA is TGTGCCACCAGCAGAGGAGAGGTGCGCAGGAACACTGAAGCTTTCTTT.

The genes are TRBV7-6 and TRBJ2-1; TRBD1 agrees at 9 bases. The CDR3 loop spans 17 amino acids. J was trimmed by 0 bases and V by 4 bases; bases with no gene match: 7. Germline V gene lookup returns CDR1 SGHVS and CDR2 FNYEAQ. The CDR3 reads CASSYRQGVSSYNEQFF. The CDR3 coding sequence is TGTGCCAGCAGCTATAGACAGGGGGTTAGCTCCTACAATGAGCAGTTCTTC. The full variable domain, its missing parts supplied by reference TRBV7-6 and TRBJ2-1, is GAGVSQSPRYKVTKRGQDVALRCDPISGHVSLYWYRQALGQGPEFLTYFNYEAQQDKSGLPNDRFSAERPEGSISTLTIQRTEQRDSAMYRCASSYRQGVSSYNEQFFGPGTRLTVL.

The J gene is TRBJ2-5, the V gene TRBV18; 7 positions agree with TRBD1. Germline CDR1 KGHSH, CDR2 LQKENI. The CDR3 contains 16 residues. V was pared by 4 bases and J by 5 bases, with 13 bases of the junction left unmatched. CDR3 nucleotide sequence: TGTGCCAGCTCACGTCGGACAGGCCCCCAGCCGGAGACCCAGTACTTC. The encoded protein is CASSRRTGPQPETQYF.

V usage is TRBV28 and J usage is TRBJ2-7; 15 nucleotides agree with TRBD2. V was clipped by 7 bases and J by 3 bases; unmatched bases: 10. CDR1 is MDHEN and CDR2 is SYDVKM in the germline V gene. The CDR3 is 17 amino acids. The CDR3: CASKGTSGRWLDYEQYF. DNA for the CDR3: TGTGCCAGCAAAGGGACTAGCGGGAGGTGGTTGGACTACGAGCAGTACTTC.

The chain uses TRBV4-1 and TRBJ2-7; D remains ambiguous. Germline CDR1 MGHRA, CDR2 YSYEKL. Trimming removed 1 base at V and 2 bases at J, with 12 bases between. The CDR3 is made up of 15 amino acids. The DNA for the CDR3 is TGCGCCAGCAGCCAAGGGGATCGCTACCCCTACGAGCAGTACTTC. Protein sequence: CASSQGDRYPYEQYF.

This clone showed up just a few times. This chain uses TRBV2 with TRBJ1-5; 10 bases align to TRBD1. Losses at the gene ends were 6 bases for V and 5 bases for J; bases not matched to a gene: 1. This CDR3 region has 13 residues. Per germline, CDR1 SNHLY and CDR2 FYNNEI. DNA for the CDR3: TGTGCCAGCAGGGGGACAGGGGATCAGCCCCAGCATTTT. This sequence encodes CASRGTGDQPQHF.

The V call is TRBV6-4, the J call TRBJ1-5; tentative D call: TRBD1 (5 bases). Germline V gives CDR1 MRHNA, CDR2 SNTAGT. Trimming left V 6 bases short and J 4 bases short, with 16 bases between. The CDR3 totals 15 residues. This chain's CDR3 is CASSSARGPNQPQHF. DNA for the CDR3: TGTGCCAGCAGCTCCGCAAGGGGCCCAAATCAGCCCCAGCATTTT.

This clone was recorded only once. The chain carries TRBV5-4 and TRBJ1-1; no clear D gene. The CDR3 covers 14 residues. V shed 4 bases and J shed 1 base, with 11 bases lying between them. The germline CDR1 and CDR2 sequences are SGHNT and YYREEE (reference sequence). CDR3 sequence reads: CASSRGSRNTEAFF. The DNA for the CDR3 is TGTGCCAGCAGCAGAGGTTCCCGGAACACTGAAGCTTTCTTT.

The rearrangement joins TRBV27 to TRBJ1-1, with 7 positions matching TRBD1. Unmatched junction bases numbered 8, after V lost 4 bases and J lost 0 bases. The CDR3 loop spans 16 amino acids. Germline CDR1 is MNHEY and CDR2 is SMNVEV (reference sequence). The CDR3 nucleotides are TGTGCCAGCAGTTCCTGGTTCGACAGGGTGAACACTGAAGCTTTCTTT. Protein product: CASSSWFDRVNTEAFF.

The sample holds one count of this clone. The V call is TRBV10-3, the J call TRBJ1-1; D remains unclear. Per germline, CDR1 ENHRY and CDR2 SYGVKD. The V end lost 3 bases, the J end lost 1 base, and 3 bases lay between the germline ends. This CDR3 spans 12 amino acids. CDR3 in amino acids: CAISEWNTEAFF. The CDR3 DNA reads TGTGCCATCAGTGAATGGAACACTGAAGCTTTCTTT.

This chain connects TRBV9 to TRBJ1-2; D remains ambiguous. Trimming took off 0 bases at V and 2 bases at J, with 8 bases between the two ends. The CDR3 runs 14 residues. Germline V CDR1 and CDR2: SGDLS, YYNGEE. CDR3: CASSVGEGNYGYTF. As DNA, the CDR3 is TGTGCCAGCAGCGTAGGGGAGGGAAACTATGGCTACACCTTC.

CDR3 loop: CSVGLSTDTQYF. DNA for the CDR3: TGCAGCGTTGGGCTGAGCACAGATACGCAGTATTTT. The chain combines TRBV29-1 with TRBJ2-3; no definite D call. V shed 4 bases and J shed 0 bases, with 5 bases lying between them. The CDR3 is 12 amino acids. Germline V gene sequence: CDR1 SQVTM, CDR2 ANQGSEA.

The rearrangement links TRBV28 to TRBJ1-1; D is uncertain. Germline CDR1 is MDHEN and CDR2 is SYDVKM. V was shortened by 8 bases and J by 1 base, with 8 bases between the two germline ends. The length of the CDR3 is 12 residues. CDR3 nucleotide sequence: TGTGCCAGCGGCCGACGGAACACTGAAGCTTTCTTT. Translated, it gives CASGRRNTEAFF.

This clone turned up a few times. The chain couples TRBV30 to TRBJ1-3; the D gene is possibly TRBD1 (5 bases). This CDR3 is 15 amino acids long. Germline values: CDR1 GTSNPN, CDR2 SVGIG (reference sequence). Deletions cut 3 bases from V and 1 base from J, with 13 bases between. Here the CDR3 DNA reads TGTGCCTGGAGCCGCCCCGACAGTTCTGGAAACACCATATATTTT. Residues: CAWSRPDSSGNTIYF.

This chain's CDR3 is CASSHGTSGTPRVYNEQFF. The CDR3 coding sequence is TGTGCCAGCAGCCATGGGACTAGCGGGACCCCCCGGGTTTACAATGAGCAGTTCTTC. The chain couples TRBV14 to TRBJ2-1; the match to TRBD2 covers 13 bases. There are 19 residues in the CDR3. Trimming cost V 3 bases and J 4 bases; bases outside gene matches: 12. The V gene's germline CDR1 is SGHDN and CDR2 FVKESK.

The genes are TRBV2 and TRBJ2-3, with D tentatively TRBD2 (6 bases). In germline, CDR1 is SNHLY, CDR2 FYNNEI. V was trimmed by 8 bases and J by 3 bases, leaving 15 bases between them. The CDR3 covers 14 residues. The CDR3 DNA sequence: TGTGCCAGCGGTGCGGGAAGAAAAACAGATACGCAGTATTTT. It codes for CASGAGRKTDTQYF.

This clone came up a few times. The J gene is TRBJ1-1, the V gene TRBV28, with D possibly matching TRBD1 (5 bases). In germline, CDR1 is MDHEN, CDR2 SYDVKM. This CDR3 comprises 12 residues. Trimming shortened V by 6 bases and J by 10 bases, and 15 bases separated the two germline ends. DNA of the CDR3: TGTGCCAGCAGGTTGTCGGCCGGGGGAGCTTTCTTT. It encodes CASRLSAGGAFF.

The chain links TRBV11-2 to TRBJ2-7; D gene uncertain. The CDR3 spans 11 residues. Trimming stripped 1 base from V and 3 bases from J, with 1 base between. Germline lookup yields CDR1 SGHAT and CDR2 FQNNGV. CDR3 DNA sequence: TGTGCCAGCAGCTTAGTCTACGAGCAGTACTTC. This encodes CASSLVYEQYF. The full variable domain, completed using reference TRBV11-2 and TRBJ2-7, is EAGVAQSPRYKIIEKRQSVAFWCNPISGHATLYWYQQILGQGPKLLIQFQNNGVVDDSQLPKDRFSAERLKGVDSTLKIQPAKLEDSAVYLCASSLVYEQYFGPGTRLTVT.